A single sample gave rise to the 21 T cell receptor delta chains below, sequenced in a study of γδ T cells in repeated Plasmodium falciparum infection listed by TCRdb under 2021. For bulk TCR repertoire analysis, Vgamma9/Vdelta2+ and Vdelta2-negative gammadelta T cell populations were flow-sorted out of peripheral blood mononuclear cells. Library generation was performed with multiplex PCR. Sequenced on an Illumina MiSeq. After TCRdb called clones again from the public reads with CATT, rows with identical DNA were merged. Present in this sample are roughly 93,000 delta-chain clones, around 1.4% of which were seen just once. Jointly, the top ten make up 7% to 9.5% of the sample. Sequencing used gamma-delta T cells from blood. The receptors here all came from a pool of human donors (malaria-infected and uninfected, not separated).

On this clone itself: A far larger clone is one base from this, pointing to a likely read error. Other DNA sequences of this sample code for an identical CDR3. The genes are TRDV1 and TRDJ1; 10 bases fit TRDD3. The J gene is not listed in TCRdb, so it was assigned here from a DNA match to germline. Trimming took 5 bases from V and 0 from J; bases not matched to a gene: 15. Germline CDR1 reads TSWWSYY; CDR2 reads QGS. The CDR3 runs 19 residues. CDR3 in DNA: TGTGCTCTTGGGTCCCCAGGGGGATACGGTCCCCCGTACACCGATAAACTCATCTTT. Translating gives CALGSPGGYGPPYTDKLIF.

About this clone itself: A far larger clone is one base from this, pointing to a likely read error. Other DNA sequences in this specimen translate into the identical CDR3. The rearrangement joins TRDV2 to TRDJ3; 9 bases are shared with TRDD3. TCRdb does not report a J gene; here it was assigned by matching the DNA to germline references. This CDR3 has 19 residues. The germline V gene encodes CDR1 GEAIGNYY and CDR2 EKD. Trimming at V came to 3 bases and at J to 0 bases, leaving 8 bases not matched to a gene. CDR3 in amino acids: CACDLLGDTSSWDTRQMFF. The CDR3 nucleotides are TGTGCCTGTGACCTACTGGGGGACACTAGCTCCTGGGACACCCGACAGATGTTTTTC.

This clone was detected a few times. The rearrangement joins TRDV1 to TRDJ1; D may be TRDD3 (5 bases). In germline, CDR1 is TSWWSYY, CDR2 QGS. V gave up 5 bases and J gave up 3 bases, with 22 bases separating them. CDR3 size: 17 residues. The CDR3: CALGKATWWIGADKLIF. The CDR3, as DNA: TGTGCTCTTGGGAAGGCCACGTGGTGGATAGGGGCCGATAAACTCATCTTT.

For this clone: This likely came from a read error, as a far larger clone is one base away. Other DNA sequences from this sample encode an identical CDR3 as well. J is TRDJ1 and V is TRDV1; 9 bases agree with TRDD3. CDR3 length: 15 amino acids. Germline loops: CDR1 TSWWSYY, CDR2 QGS. After removal of 2 bases from V and 10 bases from J, the junction contained 11 bases not matched to a gene. The CDR3 is CALGELKAGGSRLIF. CDR3 nucleotides: TGTGCTCTTGGGGAATTGAAAGCTGGGGGATCAAGACTCATCTTT.

This clone was detected only a few times. The protein TCRdb gives is from a much larger clone and does not agree with this DNA's translation at residue 5, likely a read error; the protein shown here comes from the DNA. The chain combines TRDV2 with TRDJ3; 12 nucleotides match TRDD3. Assignment of the J gene here rests on matching the DNA to germline, because TCRdb gives none. Germline CDR1 reads GEAIGNYY; CDR2 reads EKD. V trimming: 2 bases; J trimming: 0 bases; junction bases outside the gene matches: 16. The CDR3 has 23 residues. CDR3: CACDIVILGDTTDHSWDTRQMFF. CDR3 in DNA: TGTGCCTGTGACATCGTCATACTGGGGGATACAACAGATCACTCCTGGGACACCCGACAGATGTTTTTC.

As regards this clone: The mismatch at residue 17 between this DNA's translation and the TCRdb protein of a much larger clone likely reflects a read error; the protein shown is translated from the DNA. V usage is TRDV2 and J usage is TRDJ1; 7 nucleotides match TRDD3. Germline values: CDR1 GEAIGNYY, CDR2 EKD. J was trimmed by 7 bases and V by 1 base; bases with no gene match: 35. This CDR3 is built from 23 residues. The CDR3 nucleotides are TGTGCCTGTGACACTGTCATTCTCACTACCTCGCGTACTGGGGACCCTAGGAGGGGTAAACTCATCTTT. Protein product: CACDTVILTTSRTGDPRRGKLIF.

Many counts were recorded for this clone. This likely traces to a read error, being one base from a far larger clone. Other DNA sequences from this sample encode an identical CDR3 as well. This rearrangement joins TRDV1 to TRDJ1, with unresolved D. The CDR3 runs to 15 residues. Looked up from germline, CDR1 is TSWWSYY and CDR2 is QGS. Between the trimmed V and J ends, which lost 6 bases and 9 bases, there was a span of 23 bases. As DNA, the CDR3 is TGTGCTCTTGGCACAAGTAAAGGTACTGATCATGAACTCATCTTT. Its protein is CALGTSKGTDHELIF.

In this sample, this clone turned up a few times. The amino acid sequence in TCRdb belongs to a much larger clone and departs from this DNA's translation at residue 9, likely a sequencing read error; the sequence shown is translated from the DNA. This chain joins TRDV1 and TRDJ1; TRDD3 aligns across 10 bases. No J gene was available from TCRdb, and it was assigned here by a germline match of the DNA. The germline V gene encodes CDR1 TSWWSYY and CDR2 QGS. J lost 7 bases, V lost 4 bases, and 36 bases had no gene match. The CDR3 length is 24 residues. The DNA of the CDR3 is TGTGCTCTTGGGGGAGAGATGCCTCCCTATCTCTCTCTCCTAACTGGGGGATTTTTCGGTAAACTCATCTTT. The encoded protein is CALGGEMPPYLSLLTGGFFGKLIF.

On this clone itself: This likely came from a read error, as a far larger clone is one base away. Other DNA sequences in the same sample also yield this CDR3. No J gene was named, though the V gene is TRDV1; the DNA was not used to check the table's D call, TRDD3. The CDR3 runs 20 residues. Germline values: CDR1 TSWWSYY, CDR2 QGS. The CDR3 DNA is TGTGCTCTTGGGGTATCCTTCCTACCGTACTGGGGGGAGTACACCGATAAACTTATCTTT. Residues: CALGVSFLPYWGEYTDKLIF.

About this clone: TCRdb records a much larger clone's protein for this DNA, with a difference at residue 6 that likely arises from a read error; the protein given is the translation of the DNA. The rearrangement links TRDV3 to TRDJ1; 7 positions agree with TRDD3. The germline gives CDR1 TVYSNPD, CDR2 GDNSRS (reference sequence). The junction had 16 bases not matched to a gene; V was cut back by 3 bases and J by 3 bases. The CDR3 is 16 amino acids. The CDR3 here is CAFTRPPRGIPDKLIF. In DNA form, the CDR3 reads TGTGCCTTCACCCGCCCCCCACGAGGGATACCCGATAAACTCATCTTT. The entire variable domain, with the rest obtained from reference TRDV3 and TRDJ1, is as follows: CDKVTQSSPDQTVASGSEVVLLCTYDTVYSNPDLFWYRIRPDYSFQFVFYGDNSRSEGADFTQGRFSVKHILTQKAFHLVISPVRTEDSATYYCAFTRPPRGIPDKLIFGKGTRVTVEP.

This clone turned up a few times. A far bigger clonotype differs at one base, so this is likely a read error. This same CDR3 is encoded by further DNA sequences in the sample. The chain has TRDV2 and TRDJ1; 8 nucleotides match TRDD3. With V trimmed by 3 bases and J by 0 bases, 8 bases remained unmatched. CDR3 length: 16 residues. Germline V lookup: CDR1 GEAIGNYY, CDR2 EKD. This CDR3 is CACDELLGGYTDKLIF. The CDR3 bases are TGTGCCTGTGACGAACTACTGGGGGGGTACACCGATAAACTCATCTTT.

For this clone: The protein TCRdb gives is from a much larger clone and does not agree with this DNA's translation at residue 13, likely a read error; the protein shown here comes from the DNA. The V call is TRDV2, the J call TRDJ1, with 10 bases identical to TRDD3. Unmatched junction bases numbered 20, after V lost 7 bases and J lost 1 base. This CDR3 is built from 19 residues. Germline lookup yields CDR1 GEAIGNYY and CDR2 EKD. Here the CDR3 reads CACDSIGVVTGGCTDKLIF. The CDR3 DNA is TGTGCCTGCGACTCCATAGGGGTCGTTACTGGGGGATGCACCGATAAACTCATCTTT.

This clone came up a few times. TCRdb's entry gives the protein of a much larger clone, which mismatches this DNA's translation at residue 15, likely from a read error; the protein reported here is translated from the DNA. The V gene was identified as TRDV2, while no J gene was called; no DNA check was done on the table's D call, TRDD3. Looked up from germline, CDR1 is GEAIGNYY and CDR2 is EKD. The CDR3 covers 16 residues. The CDR3 sequence is CACDKNRGRYTDKLTF. The CDR3 region has the DNA TGTGCCTGTGACAAGAATCGGGGTCGTTACACCGATAAACTCACCTTT.

Concerning this clone itself: A far larger clone is only one base removed, so a read error is likely. Within the sample, other DNA sequences also encode this same CDR3. This chain connects TRDV1 to TRDJ1, with 9 nucleotides matching TRDD3. TCRdb does not report a J gene; here it was assigned by matching the DNA to germline references. Germline V gene sequence: CDR1 TSWWSYY, CDR2 QGS. The CDR3 sequence is 20 residues long. As DNA, the CDR3 is TGCGCTCTTGGGGAATTTCTTTACGGTCATCGGGGGATACACACCGATAAACTCATCTTT. The encoded protein is CALGEFLYGHRGIHTDKLIF.

This clone turned up a few times. TCRdb shows a much larger clone's protein in place of this DNA's translation, and the two differ at residues 2 and 10, likely through a read error; the protein shown is translated from the DNA. The chain is built from TRDV3 and TRDJ1; TRDD3 matches at 7 bases. Germline values: CDR1 TVYSNPD, CDR2 GDNSRS (reference sequence). The CDR3 is 16 residues long. CDR3 residues: CSVFGLRGDSLDKLIF. The CDR3 DNA is TGTTCCGTTTTTGGACTTCGGGGGGATTCCCTTGATAAACTCATCTTT.

Details on this clone: With only one base between it and a far larger clone, this is likely a read error. The chain is built from TRDV2 and TRDJ1; 8 bases align to TRDD3. TCRdb gives no J gene; it was assigned here by matching the DNA to germline. CDR3 length equals 14 residues. Germline loops: CDR1 GEAIGNYY, CDR2 EKD. CDR3 bases: TGTGCCTGCGACACACTGGGGGGAACCGATAAACTCATCTTT. Amino acid sequence: CACDTLGGTDKLIF.

Only a few counts were recorded for this clone. TCRdb lists the protein of a much larger clone for this DNA, which differs at residue 6, so this is likely a read error; the protein given here is translated from the DNA itself. The gene calls are TRDV2 and TRDJ1, with 7 bases lining up with TRDD3. The J gene is not listed in TCRdb, so it was assigned here from a DNA match to germline. V dropped 3 bases and J dropped 3; count of bases not matched to a gene: 9. Germline CDR1 is GEAIGNYY and CDR2 is EKD. The CDR3 runs 15 residues. The CDR3 DNA reads as TGTGCCTGTGACGGACGGGGGGATCACGCCGATAAACTCATCTTT. It specifies CACDGRGDHADKLIF.

This clone was recorded many times. Since a far larger clone is one base different, this is likely a read error. In the same sample, other DNA sequences code for this CDR3. J is TRDJ1 and V is TRDV2; 7 bases map to TRDD3. The CDR3 extends over 17 amino acids. Germline CDR1 reads GEAIGNYY; CDR2 reads EKD. CDR3 amino acids: CACDTGFGGPYTDKLIF. The CDR3 coding sequence is TGCGCCTGTGACACCGGTTTTGGGGGACCGTACACCGATAAACTCATCTTT.

Note on this clone: A far larger clone lies a single base away; this is likely a read error. Other DNA sequences in this sample translate to the same CDR3. CDR3 coding DNA: TGTGCCTTTAGTCCAGGCTGGGGGATACTGAGGCCTCTGATCTTT. Protein sequence: CAFSPGWGILRPLIF. J gene calling gave no result, while the V gene is TRDV3; TRDD3 is taken as the D call from the table, unchecked against the DNA. CDR3 length: 15 residues. CDR1 is TVYSNPD, CDR2 GDNSRS, per germline (reference sequence).

This clone has a count of ten or more. The protein that TCRdb holds for this DNA derives from a much larger clone and differs from the translated DNA at residue 15, which likely indicates a read error; the protein shown here is translated from the DNA. The J gene is TRDJ1, the V gene TRDV1, with D tentatively TRDD2 (6 bases). Per the germline V gene, CDR1 is TSWWSYY and CDR2 is QGS. The CDR3 runs to 18 residues. CDR3 in DNA: TGTGCTCTTGGGGAAGTGGGAGGGATCCCATCCTACACCGATGAACTCATCTTT. Protein product: CALGEVGGIPSYTDELIF.

This clone was recorded many times. Since a far larger clone is one base different, this is likely a read error. The same CDR3 can be traced to other DNA sequences in this sample. The V call is TRDV2, the J call TRDJ2; D perhaps matches TRDD3 (6 bases). The CDR3 has 15 residues. The germline CDR1 and CDR2 sequences are GEAIGNYY and EKD. CDR3 in DNA: TGTGCCTGTGACAACGTGGGGATTGGTACAGCGCAACTCTTCTTT. Its translation: CACDNVGIGTAQLFF.